Presented here are 17 T cell receptor beta chains from one specimen sequenced in a study of CD8 T cells in ankylosing spondylitis. Study outcomes and limitations: The study identified a TCR beta motif of several highly homologous variants that appeared characteristic of ankylosing spondylitis blood.

MiXCR was run by TCRdb on the 5' RACE reads, yielding one entry per CDR3 protein. The sample has roughly 440,000 distinct CDR3 sequences, roughly 18% seen once. These receptors lack a known antigen. Sequencing input: blood, either unsorted or a sorted T cell fraction (not recorded which). These receptors all come from a male donor with ankylosing spondylitis.

The rearrangement uses TRBV28 and TRBJ2-1, with 9 bases fitting TRBD1. The ends lost 2 bases at V and 3 bases at J; junction bases unmatched: 2. The CDR3 contains 15 residues. Per germline, CDR1 MDHEN and CDR2 SYDVKM. The CDR3 DNA sequence: TGTGCCAGCAGTTTAAGGACAGGGGACTACAATGAGCAGTTCTTC. Protein sequence: CASSLRTGDYNEQFF.

The rearrangement uses TRBV3-1 and TRBJ2-5; 9 bases map to TRBD1. Germline-derived CDR1 and CDR2 are LGHDT and YNNKEL (reference sequence). This CDR3 is built from 16 residues. Unmatched junction bases numbered 9, after V lost 2 bases and J lost 5 bases. The CDR3 DNA is TGTGCCAGCAGCCAATTAACAGGGGGCGTGGGGGAGACCCAGTACTTC. This gives the protein CASSQLTGGVGETQYF.

The J gene is TRBJ2-5, the V gene TRBV20-1; D is ambiguous. The CDR3 runs to 11 residues. The germline V and J ends were trimmed by 0 bases and 5 bases, with 4 bases remaining between them. CDR1 is DFQATT and CDR2 is SNEGSKA in the germline V gene (reference sequence). The CDR3 coding sequence is TGCAGTGCTAGAGAGGGGGAGACCCAGTACTTC. Translating it yields CSAREGETQYF.

This clonotype was observed many times. This chain connects TRBV12-3 or TRBV12-4 to TRBJ1-2; D remains ambiguous. V was clipped by 5 bases and J by 7 bases, with 11 bases between them. This CDR3 region has 12 residues. CDR3 residues: CASSTTPFGYTF. The CDR3 region has the DNA TGTGCCAGCAGTACCACCCCTTTTGGCTACACCTTC.

The chain recombines TRBV7-9 with TRBJ2-2, with unresolved D. CDR3 size: 13 residues. The germline gives CDR1 SEHNR, CDR2 FQNEAQ (reference sequence). V was trimmed by 5 bases and J by 4 bases, leaving 8 bases between them. In DNA form, the CDR3 reads TGTGCCAGCAGCCCAGACTTCACCGGGGAGCTGTTTTTT. It codes for CASSPDFTGELFF.

CDR3 DNA: TGTGCCAGCAGACCGCTACGGGGGGTGGGAGATACGCAGTATTTT. This translates into CASRPLRGVGDTQYF. This chain joins TRBV5-5 and TRBJ2-3; TRBD2 matches at 7 bases. This CDR3 contains 15 residues. The trim removed 5 bases at V and 5 bases at J, leaving 11 bases unmatched. Germline V gene data show CDR1 as SGHKS and CDR2 as YYEKEE (reference sequence).

The rearrangement joins TRBV4-1 to TRBJ1-3; 9 bases agree with TRBD1. Germline CDR1 reads MGHRA; CDR2 reads YSYEKL. This CDR3 contains 14 residues. V was clipped by 4 bases and J by 6 bases; unmatched bases: 4. The CDR3 coding sequence is TGCGCCAGCAGCCCCGGACAGGGGATAAACACCATATATTTT. Translated: CASSPGQGINTIYF.

The V gene is TRBV28, the J gene TRBJ2-1; tentative D call: TRBD1 (7 bases). Germline values: CDR1 MDHEN, CDR2 SYDVKM. The CDR3 extends over 15 amino acids. Trimming stripped 2 bases from V and 7 bases from J, with 15 bases between. Written as DNA, the CDR3 is TGTGCCAGCAGTTTACGAGGGGGCCGGGGGAATGAGCAGTTCTTC. The encoded protein is CASSLRGGRGNEQFF.

V is TRBV25-1 and J is TRBJ2-7; TRBD1 is a possible D gene (6 bases). Trimming stripped 8 bases from V and 4 bases from J, with 18 bases between. CDR1 and CDR2 from the germline V gene are MGHDK and SYGVNS. CDR3 length: 14 residues. In DNA, the CDR3 is TGTGCCAGCTCCCCTAGGGGGTTCTCGTACGAGCAGTACTTC. This codes for CASSPRGFSYEQYF.

The chain recombines TRBV3-1 with TRBJ2-3; D possibly matches TRBD1 or TRBD2 (6 bases each). This CDR3 spans 16 amino acids. Germline values: CDR1 LGHDT, CDR2 YNNKEL (reference sequence). Trimming took 0 bases from V and 8 from J, leaving 18 bases between them. CDR3 in DNA: TGTGCCAGCAGCCAAGAAAGTCCGGGGGCATGGGGTACGCAGTATTTT. Translated, it gives CASSQESPGAWGTQYF.

The chain recombines TRBV6-5 with TRBJ1-4; the D is unclear. The V end was cut by 1 base, the J end by 7 bases, with 7 bases between. The germline V gene has CDR1 MNHEY and CDR2 SVGAGI. CDR3 length equals 13 residues. DNA for the CDR3: TGTGCCAGCAGTTACTTACCACCTGAAAAACTGTTTTTT. It yields the protein CASSYLPPEKLFF.

This clonotype showed up just a few times. The J gene is TRBJ1-5, the V gene TRBV12-3 or TRBV12-4; weak D call: TRBD1 (5 bases). V shed 2 bases and J shed 5 bases, with 16 bases lying between them. The CDR3 loop spans 16 amino acids. CDR3 sequence reads: CASSLRGRNGHQPQHF. In nucleotides, the CDR3 is TGTGCCAGCAGTTTAAGGGGCAGGAATGGGCATCAGCCCCAGCATTTT.

This clonotype has at least ten counts. The chain links TRBV18 to TRBJ2-7, with TRBD2 identical over 7 bases. The germline gives CDR1 KGHSH, CDR2 LQKENI. V dropped 6 bases and J dropped 5; count of bases not matched to a gene: 7. The CDR3 has 13 amino acids. CDR3 region: CASSPAGTNEQYF. The DNA for the CDR3 is TGTGCCAGCTCGCCAGCCGGGACTAACGAGCAGTACTTC.

The rearrangement joins TRBV5-6 to TRBJ2-7; 9 bases map to TRBD1. The ends lost 5 bases at V and 0 bases at J; junction bases unmatched: 9. The germline CDR1 and CDR2 sequences are SGHDT and YYEEEE. The length of the CDR3 is 16 residues. Here the CDR3 DNA reads TGTGCCAGCAGTAGAAGGGACAGGGAAGCCTCCTACGAGCAGTACTTC. This sequence encodes CASSRRDREASYEQYF.

This clonotype was counted a few times. The genes are TRBV29-1 and TRBJ1-1, with TRBD1 matching over 8 bases. CDR3 length: 14 amino acids. V lost 5 bases, J lost 1 base, and 6 bases stayed unmatched. The V gene's germline CDR1 is SQVTM and CDR2 ANQGSEA. CDR3 loop: CSVNQGARNTEAFF. CDR3 nucleotides: TGCAGCGTTAACCAGGGGGCCCGGAACACTGAAGCTTTCTTT.

V and J are TRBV3-1 and TRBJ1-2, with a possible D match to TRBD1 (6 bases). Looked up from germline, CDR1 is LGHDT and CDR2 is YNNKEL (reference sequence). CDR3 length equals 15 residues. V dropped 5 bases and J dropped 6 bases, with 19 bases sitting between them. CDR3 bases: TGTGCCAGCAGCTCCAGGGTCGCAGGGGTGGATGGCTACACCTTC. Translating it yields CASSSRVAGVDGYTF. The full variable domain, in which reference TRBV3-1 and TRBJ1-2 provide the parts outside the CDR3, is DTAVSQTPKYLVTQMGNDKSIKCEQNLGHDTMYWYKQDSKKFLKIMFSYNNKELIINETVPNRFSPKSPDKAHLNLHINSLELGDSAVYFCASSSRVAGVDGYTFGSGTRLTVV.

The chain carries TRBV21-1 and TRBJ1-1; TRBD1, as called in the table, went unchecked against the DNA. TRBV21-1 is a pseudogene. CDR3 length: 18 amino acids. The CDR3 DNA is TGTGCCAGCAGCAAACCGGGACAGGGCATCTATCAGTACACTGAAGCTTTCTTT. Protein sequence: CASSKPGQGIYQYTEAFF.